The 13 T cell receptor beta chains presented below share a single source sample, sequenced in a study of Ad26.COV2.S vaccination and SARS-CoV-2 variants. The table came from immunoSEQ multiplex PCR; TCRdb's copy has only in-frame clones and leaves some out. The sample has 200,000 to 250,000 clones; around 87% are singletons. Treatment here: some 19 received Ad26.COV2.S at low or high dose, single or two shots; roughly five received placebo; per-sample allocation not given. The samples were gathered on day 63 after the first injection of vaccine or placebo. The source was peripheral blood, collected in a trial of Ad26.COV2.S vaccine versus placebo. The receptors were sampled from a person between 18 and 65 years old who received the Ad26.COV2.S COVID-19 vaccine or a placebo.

In nucleotides, the CDR3 is TGTGCCATCAGCCAGGACAGGGGGTCTGAAGCTTTCTTT. Protein product: CAISQDRGSEAFF. The V gene is TRBV10-3, the J gene TRBJ1-1; the match to TRBD1 covers 10 bases. CDR1 is ENHRY and CDR2 is SYGVKD in the germline V gene. The CDR3 length is 13 residues. Trimming took 6 bases from V and 6 from J; bases not matched to a gene: 4.

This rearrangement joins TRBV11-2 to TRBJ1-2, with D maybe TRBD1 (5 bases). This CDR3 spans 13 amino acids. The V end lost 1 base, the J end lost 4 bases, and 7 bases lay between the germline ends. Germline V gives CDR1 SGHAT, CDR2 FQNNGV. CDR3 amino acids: CASSLAGPYGYTF. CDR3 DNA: TGTGCCAGCAGCTTAGCAGGGCCCTATGGCTACACCTTC.

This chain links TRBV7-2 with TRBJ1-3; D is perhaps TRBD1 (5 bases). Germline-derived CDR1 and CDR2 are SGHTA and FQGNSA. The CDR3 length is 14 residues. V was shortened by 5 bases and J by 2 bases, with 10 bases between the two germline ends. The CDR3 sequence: CASSPRVPGNTIYF. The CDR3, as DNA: TGTGCCAGCAGCCCCAGGGTACCTGGAAACACCATATATTTT.

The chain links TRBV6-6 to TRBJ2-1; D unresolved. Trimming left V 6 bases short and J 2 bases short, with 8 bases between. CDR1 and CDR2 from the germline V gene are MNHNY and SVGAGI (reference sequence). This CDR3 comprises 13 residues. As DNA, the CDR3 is TGTGCCAGCAGACCCGACACCTACAATGAGCAGTTCTTC. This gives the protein CASRPDTYNEQFF.

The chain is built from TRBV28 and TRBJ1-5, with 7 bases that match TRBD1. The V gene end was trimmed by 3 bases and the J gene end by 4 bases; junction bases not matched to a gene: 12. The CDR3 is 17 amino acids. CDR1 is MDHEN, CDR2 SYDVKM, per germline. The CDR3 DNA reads TGTGCCAGCAGTTTTCGAGGGGCACAGGGGTTGAATCAGCCCCAGCATTTT. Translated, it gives CASSFRGAQGLNQPQHF.

The CDR3 DNA reads as TGTGCCAGCAGCCCCGGACTAGCGGGGGGGCAACTTACGCAGTATTTT. This sequence encodes CASSPGLAGGQLTQYF. The rearrangement links TRBV7-2 to TRBJ2-3; 15 bases agree with TRBD2. Trimming took 5 bases from V and 8 from J; bases not matched to a gene: 8. Germline lookup yields CDR1 SGHTA and CDR2 FQGNSA. The CDR3 spans 16 residues.

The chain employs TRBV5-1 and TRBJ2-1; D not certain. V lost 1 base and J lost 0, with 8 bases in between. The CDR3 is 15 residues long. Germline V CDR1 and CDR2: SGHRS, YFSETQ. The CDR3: CASSLYTNSYNEQFF. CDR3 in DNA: TGCGCCAGCAGCTTGTACACGAACTCCTACAATGAGCAGTTCTTC. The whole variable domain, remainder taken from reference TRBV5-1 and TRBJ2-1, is KAGVTQTPRYLIKTRGQQVTLSCSPISGHRSVSWYQQTPGQGLQFLFEYFSETQRNKGNFPGRFSGRQFSNSRSEMNVSTLELGDSALYLCASSLYTNSYNEQFFGPGTRLTVL.

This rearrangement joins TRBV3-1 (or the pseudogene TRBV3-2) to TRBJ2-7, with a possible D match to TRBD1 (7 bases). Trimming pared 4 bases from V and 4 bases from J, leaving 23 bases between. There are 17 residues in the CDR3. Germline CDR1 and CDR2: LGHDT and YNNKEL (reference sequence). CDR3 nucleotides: TGTGCCAGCAGCCTCAGATCCCGGAGGGGGCGATTGTACGAGCAGTACTTC. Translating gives CASSLRSRRGRLYEQYF.

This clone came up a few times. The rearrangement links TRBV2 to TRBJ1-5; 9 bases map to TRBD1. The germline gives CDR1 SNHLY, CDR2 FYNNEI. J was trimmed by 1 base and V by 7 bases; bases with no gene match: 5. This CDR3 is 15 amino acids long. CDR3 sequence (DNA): TGTGCCAGCACTAAGGACAGGGGAAGCAATCAGCCCCAGCATTTT. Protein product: CASTKDRGSNQPQHF. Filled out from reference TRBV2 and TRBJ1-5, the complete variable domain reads EPEVTQTPSHQVTQMGQEVILRCVPISNHLYFYWYRQILGQKVEFLVSFYNNEISEKSEIFDDQFSVERPDGSNFTLKIRSTKLEDSAMYFCASTKDRGSNQPQHFGDGTRLSIL.

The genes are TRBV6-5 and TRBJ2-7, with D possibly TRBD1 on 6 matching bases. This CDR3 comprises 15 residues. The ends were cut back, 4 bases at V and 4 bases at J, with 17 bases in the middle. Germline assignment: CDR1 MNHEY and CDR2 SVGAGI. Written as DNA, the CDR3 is TGTGCCAGCAGTTCCCCCGGTGGCAGGGGATACGAGCAGTACTTC. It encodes CASSSPGGRGYEQYF.

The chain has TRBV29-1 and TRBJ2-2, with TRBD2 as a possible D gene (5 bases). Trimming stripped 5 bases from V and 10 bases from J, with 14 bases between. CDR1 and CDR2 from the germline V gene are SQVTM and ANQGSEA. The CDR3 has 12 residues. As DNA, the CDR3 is TGCAGCGTTACATCGGGGTCCCAGGAGCTGTTTTTT. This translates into CSVTSGSQELFF.

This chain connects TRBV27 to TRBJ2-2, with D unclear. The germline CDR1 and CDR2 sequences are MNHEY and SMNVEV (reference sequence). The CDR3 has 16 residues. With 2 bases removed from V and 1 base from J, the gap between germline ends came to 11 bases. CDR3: CASSLTVLMNTGELFF. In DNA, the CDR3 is TGTGCCAGCAGTTTAACGGTACTGATGAACACCGGGGAGCTGTTTTTT.

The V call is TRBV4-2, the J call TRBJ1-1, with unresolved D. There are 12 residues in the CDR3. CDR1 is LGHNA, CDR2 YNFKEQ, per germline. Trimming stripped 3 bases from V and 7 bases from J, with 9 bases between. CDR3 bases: TGTGCCAGCAGCCACGGGGTCATTGAAGCTTTCTTT. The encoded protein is CASSHGVIEAFF.